This T cell receptor (beta chain) is drawn from a study of tumor-infiltrating lymphocytes in primary liver carcinoma. Turning to the study itself: Primary liver carcinoma, confirmed by histopathology, was surgically resected. Sample yields, roughly 3.5 to 7.13 million productive TCRbeta reads, were similar across the tissue types. Study results and caveats: In tumor-adjacent and tumor-blood pairs, overlap was lower than in tumor region pairs.

A primer in the constant region served to generate TCR beta cDNA from 450 to 650 ng of total RNA. It was through three nested multiplex PCR rounds of slightly modified ARM-PCR that TCR beta libraries arose. With TRBV1-TRBV30 forward primers and a C-beta reverse primer, the first two PCR rounds were run for approximately 9 cycles each. Using its own MiXCR run on the multiplex PCR reads, TCRdb lists one record per CDR3 protein. Of some 190,000 distinct CDR3 sequences in the sample, over 45% were seen once. CDR3 size: 14 residues. CDR1 is SGHAT and CDR2 is FQNNGV in the germline V gene. The blood RNA (from unsorted whole blood) was obtained, and germline DNA was also extracted. Those patients suffered from chronic HBV infection and were treatment-naive. The sample holds one count of this clonotype. Its target is unknown. The junction and the germline gene differ at one end; a read error may be behind it.

Source material: peripheral blood. The J gene is TRBJ2-5, the V gene TRBV11-2, with D perhaps assigned TRBD1 or TRBD2 (6 bases each). The receptor's source is a man aged 40-50 years with primary liver carcinoma and hepatitis B virus infection. The CDR3 bases are TGTGCCAGCAGCTCAGCCGGGGGCGGGGAGACCCAGTATTTC. Translated, it gives CASSSAGGGETQYF. The variable domain in full, with the rest retrieved from reference TRBV11-2 and TRBJ2-5, is EAGVAQSPRYKIIEKRQSVAFWCNPISGHATLYWYQQILGQGPKLLIQFQNNGVVDDSQLPKDRFSAERLKGVDSTLKIQPAKLEDSAVYLCASSSAGGGETQYFGPGTRLLVL.